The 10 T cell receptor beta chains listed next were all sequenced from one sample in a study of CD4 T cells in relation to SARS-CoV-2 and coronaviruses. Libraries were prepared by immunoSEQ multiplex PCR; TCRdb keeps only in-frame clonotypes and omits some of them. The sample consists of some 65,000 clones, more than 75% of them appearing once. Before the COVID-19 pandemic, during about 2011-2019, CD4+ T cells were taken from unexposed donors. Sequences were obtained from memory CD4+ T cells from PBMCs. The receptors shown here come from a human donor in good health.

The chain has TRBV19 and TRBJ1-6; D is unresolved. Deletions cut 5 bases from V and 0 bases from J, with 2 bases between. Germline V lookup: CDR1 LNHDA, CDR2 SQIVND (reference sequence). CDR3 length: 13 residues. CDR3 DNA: TGTGCCAGTAGTCTCTCCTATAATTCACCCCTCCACTTT. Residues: CASSLSYNSPLHF.

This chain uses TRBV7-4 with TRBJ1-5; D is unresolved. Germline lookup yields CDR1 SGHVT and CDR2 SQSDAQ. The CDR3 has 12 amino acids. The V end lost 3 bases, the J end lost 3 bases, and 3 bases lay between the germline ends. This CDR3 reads CASSFPNQPQHF. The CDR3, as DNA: TGTGCCAGCAGCTTCCCCAATCAGCCCCAGCATTTT.

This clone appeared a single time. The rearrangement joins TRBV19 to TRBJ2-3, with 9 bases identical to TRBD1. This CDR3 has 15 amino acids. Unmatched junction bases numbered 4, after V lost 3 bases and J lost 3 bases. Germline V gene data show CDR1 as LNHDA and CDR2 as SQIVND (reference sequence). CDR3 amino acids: CASSMGTGRTDTQYF. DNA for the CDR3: TGTGCCAGTAGTATGGGGACAGGGCGAACAGATACGCAGTATTTT.

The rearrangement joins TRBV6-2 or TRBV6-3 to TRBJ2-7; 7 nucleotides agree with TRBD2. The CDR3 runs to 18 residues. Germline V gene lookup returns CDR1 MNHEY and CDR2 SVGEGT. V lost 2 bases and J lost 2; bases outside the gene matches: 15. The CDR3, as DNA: TGTGCCAGCAGTTACGTCCCACCGGCCAGCGGGATAACCTACGAGCAGTACTTC. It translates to CASSYVPPASGITYEQYF.

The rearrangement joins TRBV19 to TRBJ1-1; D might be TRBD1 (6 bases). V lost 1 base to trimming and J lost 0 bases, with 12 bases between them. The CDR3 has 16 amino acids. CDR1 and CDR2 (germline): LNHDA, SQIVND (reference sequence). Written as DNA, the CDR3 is TGTGCCAGTAGTATAGGAAGGGGGACGATGAACACTGAAGCTTTCTTT. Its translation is CASSIGRGTMNTEAFF.

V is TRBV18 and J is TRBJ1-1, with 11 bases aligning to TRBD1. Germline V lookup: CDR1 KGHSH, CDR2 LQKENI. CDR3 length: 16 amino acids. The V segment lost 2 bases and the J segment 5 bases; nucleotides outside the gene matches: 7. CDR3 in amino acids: CASSPFGGTGGTEAFF. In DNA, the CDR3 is TGTGCCAGCTCACCATTTGGGGGGACAGGGGGGACTGAAGCTTTCTTT.

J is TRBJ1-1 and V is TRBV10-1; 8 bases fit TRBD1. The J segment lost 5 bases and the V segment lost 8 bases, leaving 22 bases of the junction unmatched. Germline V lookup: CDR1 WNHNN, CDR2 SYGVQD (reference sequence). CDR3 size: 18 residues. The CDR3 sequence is CASSTDRTGTECGTEAFF. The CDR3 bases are TGCGCCAGCTCCACGGACCGGACAGGGACGGAGTGCGGGACTGAAGCTTTCTTT.

Here the CDR3 DNA reads TGTGCCACGGGACGGGGTAACACTGAAGCTTTCTTT. Translated, it gives CATGRGNTEAFF. The chain recombines TRBV2 with TRBJ1-1; D might be TRBD1 (5 bases). Trimming left V 10 bases short and J 2 bases short, with 11 bases between. The CDR3 sequence is 12 residues long. Germline CDR1 and CDR2: SNHLY and FYNNEI. The full variable domain, with the rest looked up from reference TRBV2 and TRBJ1-1, is EPEVTQTPSHQVTQMGQEVILRCVPISNHLYFYWYRQILGQKVEFLVSFYNNEISEKSEIFDDQFSVERPDGSNFTLKIRSTKLEDSAMYFCATGRGNTEAFFGQGTRLTVV.

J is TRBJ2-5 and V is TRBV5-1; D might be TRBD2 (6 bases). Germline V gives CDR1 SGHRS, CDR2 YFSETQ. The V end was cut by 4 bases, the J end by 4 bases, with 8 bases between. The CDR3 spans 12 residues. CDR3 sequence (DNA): TGCGCCAGCAGCCCGGAGGGAGAGACCCAGTACTTC. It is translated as CASSPEGETQYF. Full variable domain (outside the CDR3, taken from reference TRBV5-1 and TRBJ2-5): KAGVTQTPRYLIKTRGQQVTLSCSPISGHRSVSWYQQTPGQGLQFLFEYFSETQRNKGNFPGRFSGRQFSNSRSEMNVSTLELGDSALYLCASSPEGETQYFGPGTRLLVL.

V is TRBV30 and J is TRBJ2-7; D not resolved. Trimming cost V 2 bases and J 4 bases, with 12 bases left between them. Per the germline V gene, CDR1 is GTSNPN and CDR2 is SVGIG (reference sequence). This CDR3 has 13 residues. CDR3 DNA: TGTGCCTGGAGTCCGGGTGAGACATACGAGCAGTACTTC. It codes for CAWSPGETYEQYF.